This entry concerns a single T cell receptor (beta chain). What this receptor recognizes is not known. Base qualities are not recorded, but no much larger clone differs from it by a single base. Ends trimmed: V by 11 bases, J by 2 bases; bases unmatched to a gene: 9. Taken from the germline V gene, the CDR1 and CDR2 loops are MDHEN and SYDVKM. The CDR3 contains 14 residues, cysteine and phenylalanine counted. The CDR3 DNA has 42 bases and is translated from base 1. The data stem from a study of T cell responses to AZD1222 COVID-19 vaccine (dated by TCRdb to the early 2020s). The study in broad terms: Because spike-specific TCR depth and breadth did not differ between the two schedules, AZD1222 recipients who got a second dose at roughly 4 weeks were pooled with those who got a second dose at roughly 12 weeks. TCR sequencing was performed for about 250 trial participants, of whom around 200 were given two doses of AZD1222 and approximately 26 were given two doses of MenACWY control vaccine. Trial participants were enrolled by age into 18-55, 56-69 and 70-plus year subgroups, with roughly 150, 30 and 60 TCR-sequenced participants respectively. Beyond this particular receptor, the publication reports: Vaccine-associated CD4 TCRs spanned the whole spike protein, with dominant responses in regions 160-218 and 743-854. Conclusions about previously exposed vaccinees are limited because only a handful of AZD1222 recipients were SARS-CoV-2 seropositive at baseline. Participants were mostly white British and included more females than males, and it was suggested by the authors that clonal diversity may have been underestimated. Epitopes outside the regions mutated in the B.1.351 and B.1.1.7 variants were reportedly recognized by nearly half of the unique spike-specific TCRs. No day 14 peak-response samples were available, so repertoires were characterized only after the peak T cell response. The 56-69-year group was small, and its depth increase did not reach significance, likely because of low power. After two AZD1222 doses, spike-specific TCR breadth and depth were significantly higher than at day 0 and than in MenACWY recipients.

The CDR3 regions of human TCRbeta chains were analyzed by immunosequencing. On the authors' methods: TCRs in the repertoires were compared against a reference library of SARS-CoV-2-specific TCRs that had been generated with the MIRA antigen-specificity platform. Breadth meant the fraction of unique TCRs that were SARS-CoV-2-associated, whereas depth meant the fraction of total T cells that were SARS-CoV-2-associated. Each spike-specific TCR was assigned to its reactive spike region and to a CD4 or CD8 class using the MIRA data. Log10-transformed breadth and depth values were compared by one-way ANOVA with Sidak's multiple comparisons tests. This immuneACCESS table, as held by TCRdb, lists in-frame sequences with V and J called but not all clones. Of the missing ones, under half trace to an unresolved V gene in checked studies; the others have no known cause. That table is the source of V, J and clone size, and D and trimming were worked out from the DNA. This sample gives around 140,000 clones in total; roughly nine tenths of them show up just once. Clones ranked in the top ten supply more than 1.5% of the sample.

Per the publication, the time point label means: baseline before first vaccination. Vaccinee samples came from UK trials COV001 and COV002, including a single-blind randomized controlled phase 2/3 trial of AZD1222 (ChAdOx1 nCoV-19) in healthy adults. For TCRbeta chain sequencing, PBMC samples from trial participants were taken at day 0 and at day 28 after the second dose. The sequence was obtained from an adult in good health. The sequences come from peripheral blood, collected on day 0 of AZD1222 vaccination. The V and J genes are TRBV28 and TRBJ1-5; 7 bases in the middle match TRBD1. This receptor carries the CDR3 CAAQSRGGNQPQHF. The DNA sequence is TGTGCCGCACAGAGCAGGGGGGGCAATCAGCCCCAGCATTTT.